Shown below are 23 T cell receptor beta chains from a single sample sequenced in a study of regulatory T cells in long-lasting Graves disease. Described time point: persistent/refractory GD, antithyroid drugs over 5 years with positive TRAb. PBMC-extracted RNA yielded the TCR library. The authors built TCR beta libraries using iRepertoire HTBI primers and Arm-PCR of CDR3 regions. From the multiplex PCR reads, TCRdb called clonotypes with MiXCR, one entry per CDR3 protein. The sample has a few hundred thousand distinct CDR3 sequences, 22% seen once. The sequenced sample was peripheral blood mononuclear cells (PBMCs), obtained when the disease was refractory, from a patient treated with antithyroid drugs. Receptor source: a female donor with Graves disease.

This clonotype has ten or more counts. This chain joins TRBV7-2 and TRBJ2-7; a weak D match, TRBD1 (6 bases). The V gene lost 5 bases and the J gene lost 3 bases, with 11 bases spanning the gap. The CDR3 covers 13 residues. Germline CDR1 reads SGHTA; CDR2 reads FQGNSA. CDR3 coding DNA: TGTGCCAGCAGCCCTAGACAGGACTACGAGCAGTACTTC. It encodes CASSPRQDYEQYF. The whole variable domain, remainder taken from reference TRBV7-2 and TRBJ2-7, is GAGVSQSPSNKVTEKGKDVELRCDPISGHTALYWYRQSLGQGLEFLIYFQGNSAPDKSGLPSDRFSAERTGGSVSTLTIQRTQQEDSAVYLCASSPRQDYEQYFGPGTRLTVT.

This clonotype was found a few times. CDR3: CASSEWRDGGQYF. CDR3 sequence (DNA): TGTGCCAGCAGTGAATGGAGGGACGGGGGTCAGTACTTC. This chain connects TRBV25-1 to TRBJ2-7; D is perhaps TRBD2 (6 bases). The germline V gene has CDR1 MGHDK and CDR2 SYGVNS. The germline V and J ends were trimmed by 1 base and 10 bases, with 14 bases remaining between them. CDR3 length: 13 amino acids.

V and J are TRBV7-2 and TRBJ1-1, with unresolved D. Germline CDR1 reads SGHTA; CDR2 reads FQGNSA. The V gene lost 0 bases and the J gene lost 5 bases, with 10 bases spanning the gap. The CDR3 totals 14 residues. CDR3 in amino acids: CASSLAQPRTEAFF. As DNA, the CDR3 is TGTGCCAGCAGCTTAGCACAACCCAGAACTGAAGCTTTCTTT.

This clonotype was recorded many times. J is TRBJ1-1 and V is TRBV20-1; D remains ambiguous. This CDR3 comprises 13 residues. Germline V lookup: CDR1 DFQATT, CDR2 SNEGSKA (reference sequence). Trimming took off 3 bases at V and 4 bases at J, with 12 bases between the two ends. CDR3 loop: CSASTGMGTEAFF. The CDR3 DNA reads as TGCAGTGCTAGTACCGGGATGGGCACTGAAGCTTTCTTT.

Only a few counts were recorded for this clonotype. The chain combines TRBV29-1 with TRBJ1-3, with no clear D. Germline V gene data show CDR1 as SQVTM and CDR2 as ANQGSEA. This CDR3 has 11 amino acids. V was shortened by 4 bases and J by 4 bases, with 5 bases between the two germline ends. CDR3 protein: CSVGSGNTIYF. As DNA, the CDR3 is TGCAGCGTTGGGTCCGGAAACACCATATATTTT.

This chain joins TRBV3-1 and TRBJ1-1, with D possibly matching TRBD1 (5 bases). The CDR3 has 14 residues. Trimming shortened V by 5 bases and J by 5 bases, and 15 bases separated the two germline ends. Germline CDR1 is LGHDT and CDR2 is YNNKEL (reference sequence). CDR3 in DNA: TGTGCCAGCAGCGCTCTCGGCAGGGAGACTGAAGCTTTCTTT. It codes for CASSALGRETEAFF.

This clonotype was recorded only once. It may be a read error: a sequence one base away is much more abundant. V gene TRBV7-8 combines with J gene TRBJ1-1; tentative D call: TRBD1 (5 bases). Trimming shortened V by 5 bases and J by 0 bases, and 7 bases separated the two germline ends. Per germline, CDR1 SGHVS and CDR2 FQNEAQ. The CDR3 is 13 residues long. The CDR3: CASSIQVNTEAFF. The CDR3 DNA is TGTGCCAGCAGCATACAGGTGAACACTGAAGCTTTCTTT.

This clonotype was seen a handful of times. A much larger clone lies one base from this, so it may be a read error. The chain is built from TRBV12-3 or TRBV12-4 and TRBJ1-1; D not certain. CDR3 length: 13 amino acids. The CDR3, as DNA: TGTGCCGGCAGTCCCCACCCGAACACTGAAGCTTTCTTT. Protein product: CAGSPHPNTEAFF.

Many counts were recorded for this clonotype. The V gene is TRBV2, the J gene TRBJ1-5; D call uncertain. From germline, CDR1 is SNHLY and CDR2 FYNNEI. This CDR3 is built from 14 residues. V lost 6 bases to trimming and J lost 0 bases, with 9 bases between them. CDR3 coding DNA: TGTGCCAGCAGCCCGGACCCTAGCAATCAGCCCCAGCATTTT. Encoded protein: CASSPDPSNQPQHF.

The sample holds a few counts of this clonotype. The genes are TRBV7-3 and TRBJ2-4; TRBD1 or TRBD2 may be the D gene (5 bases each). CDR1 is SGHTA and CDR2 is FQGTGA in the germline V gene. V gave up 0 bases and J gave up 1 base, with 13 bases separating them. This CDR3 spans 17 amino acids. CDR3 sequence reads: CASSLTGPTGAKNIQYF. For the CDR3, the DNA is TGTGCCAGCAGCTTAACGGGACCAACCGGGGCCAAAAACATTCAGTACTTC.

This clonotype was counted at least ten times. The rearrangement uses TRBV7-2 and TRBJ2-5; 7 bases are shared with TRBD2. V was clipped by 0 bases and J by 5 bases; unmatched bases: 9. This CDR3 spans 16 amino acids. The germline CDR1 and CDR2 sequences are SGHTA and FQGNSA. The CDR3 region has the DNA TGTGCCAGCAGCTTAGCTGGCGGGAGCGCACTGGAGACCCAGTACTTC. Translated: CASSLAGGSALETQYF.

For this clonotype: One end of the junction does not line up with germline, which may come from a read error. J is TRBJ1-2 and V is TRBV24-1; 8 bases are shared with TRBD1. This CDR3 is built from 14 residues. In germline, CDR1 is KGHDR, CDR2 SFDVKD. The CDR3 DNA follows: TGTGCCACCTGTGATCGCGGGGGACAGGCGGGCTACACCTTC. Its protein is CATCDRGGQAGYTF.

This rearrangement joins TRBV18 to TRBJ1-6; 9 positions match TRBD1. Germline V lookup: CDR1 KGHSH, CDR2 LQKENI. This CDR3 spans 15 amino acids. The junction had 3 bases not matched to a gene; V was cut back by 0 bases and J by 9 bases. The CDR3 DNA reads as TGTGCCAGCTCACCACCGGGACAGGGAATTTCACCCCTCCACTTT. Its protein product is CASSPPGQGISPLHF.

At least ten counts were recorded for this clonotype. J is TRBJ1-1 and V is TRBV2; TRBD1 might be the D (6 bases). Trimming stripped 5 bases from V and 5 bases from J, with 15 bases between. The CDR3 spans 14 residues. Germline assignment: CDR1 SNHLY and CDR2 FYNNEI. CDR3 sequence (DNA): TGTGCCAGCAGTACACAGGGTTGGGAAACTGAAGCTTTCTTT. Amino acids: CASSTQGWETEAFF.

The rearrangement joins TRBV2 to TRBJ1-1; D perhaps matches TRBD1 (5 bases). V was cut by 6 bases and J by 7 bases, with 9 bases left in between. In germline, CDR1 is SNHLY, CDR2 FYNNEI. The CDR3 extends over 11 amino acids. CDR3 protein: CASRDQGEAFF. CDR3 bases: TGTGCCAGCAGAGACCAGGGTGAAGCTTTCTTT. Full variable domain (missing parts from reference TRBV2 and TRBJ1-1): EPEVTQTPSHQVTQMGQEVILRCVPISNHLYFYWYRQILGQKVEFLVSFYNNEISEKSEIFDDQFSVERPDGSNFTLKIRSTKLEDSAMYFCASRDQGEAFFGQGTRLTVV.

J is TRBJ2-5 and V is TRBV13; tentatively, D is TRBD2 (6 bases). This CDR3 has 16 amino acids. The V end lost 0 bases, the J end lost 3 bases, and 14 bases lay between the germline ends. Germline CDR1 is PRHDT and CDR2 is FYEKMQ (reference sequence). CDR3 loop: CASSLGLRTIEETQYF. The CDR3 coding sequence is TGTGCCAGCAGCTTAGGCCTACGGACTATCGAAGAGACCCAGTACTTC.

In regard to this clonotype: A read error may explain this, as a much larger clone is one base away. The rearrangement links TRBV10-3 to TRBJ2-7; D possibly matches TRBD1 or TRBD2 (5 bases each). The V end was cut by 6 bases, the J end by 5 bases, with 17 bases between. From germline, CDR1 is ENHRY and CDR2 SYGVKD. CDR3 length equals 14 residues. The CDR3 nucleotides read TGTGCCATCAGCCCCGGGGCAGAAGGAAACGAGCAGTACTTC. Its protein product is CAISPGAEGNEQYF.

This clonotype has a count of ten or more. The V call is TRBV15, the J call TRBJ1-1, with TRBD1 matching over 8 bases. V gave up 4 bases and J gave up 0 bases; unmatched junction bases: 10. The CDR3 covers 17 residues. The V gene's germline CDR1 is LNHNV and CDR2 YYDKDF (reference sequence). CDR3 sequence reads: CATSNHGTGNVNTEAFF. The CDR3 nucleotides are TGTGCCACCAGCAACCACGGGACAGGTAACGTGAACACTGAAGCTTTCTTT.

CDR3 DNA: TGTGCCAGCAGCCCCGGGACAGGGGTTTTGTACGAGCAGTACTTC. It translates to CASSPGTGVLYEQYF. The chain couples TRBV13 to TRBJ2-7; 10 bases map to TRBD1. V was pared by 5 bases and J by 4 bases, with 8 bases of the junction left unmatched. This CDR3 region has 15 residues. CDR1 and CDR2 from the germline V gene are PRHDT and FYEKMQ (reference sequence).

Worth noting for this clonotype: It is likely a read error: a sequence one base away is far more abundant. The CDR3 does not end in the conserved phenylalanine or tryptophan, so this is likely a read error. The DNA for the CDR3 is TGTGCCAGCAGCTTATCCTATGGCTACACCCTC. It codes for CASSLSYGYTL. This chain connects TRBV7-2 to TRBJ1-2; no definite D call. Germline CDR1 reads SGHTA; CDR2 reads FQGNSA. The ends were cut back, 2 bases at V and 4 bases at J, with 2 bases in the middle. CDR3 length: 11 amino acids.

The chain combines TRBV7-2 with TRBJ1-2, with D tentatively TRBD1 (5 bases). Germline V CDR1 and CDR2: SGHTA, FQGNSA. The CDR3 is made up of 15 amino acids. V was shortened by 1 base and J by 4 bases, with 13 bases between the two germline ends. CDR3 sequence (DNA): TGTGCCAGCAGCTTAGTGGGGCAGGGCAGCTATGGCTACACCTTC. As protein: CASSLVGQGSYGYTF.

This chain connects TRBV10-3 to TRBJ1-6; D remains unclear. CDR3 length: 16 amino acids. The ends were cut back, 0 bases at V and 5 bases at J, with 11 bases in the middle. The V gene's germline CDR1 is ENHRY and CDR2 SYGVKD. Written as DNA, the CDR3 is TGTGCCATCAGTGAGTCGACGGACGGGAATAATTCACCCCTCCACTTT. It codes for CAISESTDGNNSPLHF.

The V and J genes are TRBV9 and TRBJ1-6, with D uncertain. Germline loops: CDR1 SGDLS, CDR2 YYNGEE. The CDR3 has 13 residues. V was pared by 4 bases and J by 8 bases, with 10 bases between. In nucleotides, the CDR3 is TGTGCCAGCAGCTCTACCACGGATTCACCCCTCCACTTT. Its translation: CASSSTTDSPLHF.